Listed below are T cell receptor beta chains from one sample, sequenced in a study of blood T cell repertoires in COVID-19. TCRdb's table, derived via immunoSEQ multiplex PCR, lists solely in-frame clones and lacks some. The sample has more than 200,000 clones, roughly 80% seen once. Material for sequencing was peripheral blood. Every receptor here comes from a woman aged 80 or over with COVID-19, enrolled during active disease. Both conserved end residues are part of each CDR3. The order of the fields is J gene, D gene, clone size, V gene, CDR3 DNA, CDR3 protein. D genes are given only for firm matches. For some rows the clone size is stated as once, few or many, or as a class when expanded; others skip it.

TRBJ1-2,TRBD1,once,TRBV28,TGTGCCAGCAGCCTATCAATCGTAGGGACAGGCTACACCCATGGCTACACCTTC,CASSLSIVGTGYTHGYTF
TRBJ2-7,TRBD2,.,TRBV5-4,TGTGCCAGCAGCTTTAGGGCGGGAGGCCCCTACGAGCAGTACTTC,CASSFRAGGPYEQYF
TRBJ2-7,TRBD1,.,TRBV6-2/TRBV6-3,TGTGCCAGCAGTTTAACAGGGGCTAGGAACGAGCAGTACTTC,CASSLTGARNEQYF
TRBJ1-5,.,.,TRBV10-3,TGTGCCATCAGTGCGGACTATAGCAATCAGCCCCAGCATTTT,CAISADYSNQPQHF
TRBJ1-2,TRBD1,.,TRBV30,TGTGCCTGGAGCATAAGGGCAGGGGGCTCTAACTATGGCTACACCTTC,CAWSIRAGGSNYGYTF
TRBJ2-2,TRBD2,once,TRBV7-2,TGTGCCAGCAGCTTATACCAAATCACACTAGCGGGAGGTTCCGGGGAGCTGTTTTTT,CASSLYQITLAGGSGELFF
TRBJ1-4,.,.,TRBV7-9,TGTGCCAGCAGCCCGTCGGGGGGCTTTAATGAAAAACTGTTTTTT,CASSPSGGFNEKLFF
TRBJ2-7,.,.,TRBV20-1,TGCAGTGCCCGGGAGCAATACGAGCAGTACTTC,CSAREQYEQYF
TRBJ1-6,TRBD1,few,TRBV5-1,TGCGCCAGCAGCTTTTACGGACAGGGCGTCCATTCACCCCTCCACTTT,CASSFYGQGVHSPLHF
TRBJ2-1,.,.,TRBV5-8,TGTGCCAGCAGCTTTCAGCAGGGGTCCTCCTACAATGAGCAGTTCTTC,CASSFQQGSSYNEQFF